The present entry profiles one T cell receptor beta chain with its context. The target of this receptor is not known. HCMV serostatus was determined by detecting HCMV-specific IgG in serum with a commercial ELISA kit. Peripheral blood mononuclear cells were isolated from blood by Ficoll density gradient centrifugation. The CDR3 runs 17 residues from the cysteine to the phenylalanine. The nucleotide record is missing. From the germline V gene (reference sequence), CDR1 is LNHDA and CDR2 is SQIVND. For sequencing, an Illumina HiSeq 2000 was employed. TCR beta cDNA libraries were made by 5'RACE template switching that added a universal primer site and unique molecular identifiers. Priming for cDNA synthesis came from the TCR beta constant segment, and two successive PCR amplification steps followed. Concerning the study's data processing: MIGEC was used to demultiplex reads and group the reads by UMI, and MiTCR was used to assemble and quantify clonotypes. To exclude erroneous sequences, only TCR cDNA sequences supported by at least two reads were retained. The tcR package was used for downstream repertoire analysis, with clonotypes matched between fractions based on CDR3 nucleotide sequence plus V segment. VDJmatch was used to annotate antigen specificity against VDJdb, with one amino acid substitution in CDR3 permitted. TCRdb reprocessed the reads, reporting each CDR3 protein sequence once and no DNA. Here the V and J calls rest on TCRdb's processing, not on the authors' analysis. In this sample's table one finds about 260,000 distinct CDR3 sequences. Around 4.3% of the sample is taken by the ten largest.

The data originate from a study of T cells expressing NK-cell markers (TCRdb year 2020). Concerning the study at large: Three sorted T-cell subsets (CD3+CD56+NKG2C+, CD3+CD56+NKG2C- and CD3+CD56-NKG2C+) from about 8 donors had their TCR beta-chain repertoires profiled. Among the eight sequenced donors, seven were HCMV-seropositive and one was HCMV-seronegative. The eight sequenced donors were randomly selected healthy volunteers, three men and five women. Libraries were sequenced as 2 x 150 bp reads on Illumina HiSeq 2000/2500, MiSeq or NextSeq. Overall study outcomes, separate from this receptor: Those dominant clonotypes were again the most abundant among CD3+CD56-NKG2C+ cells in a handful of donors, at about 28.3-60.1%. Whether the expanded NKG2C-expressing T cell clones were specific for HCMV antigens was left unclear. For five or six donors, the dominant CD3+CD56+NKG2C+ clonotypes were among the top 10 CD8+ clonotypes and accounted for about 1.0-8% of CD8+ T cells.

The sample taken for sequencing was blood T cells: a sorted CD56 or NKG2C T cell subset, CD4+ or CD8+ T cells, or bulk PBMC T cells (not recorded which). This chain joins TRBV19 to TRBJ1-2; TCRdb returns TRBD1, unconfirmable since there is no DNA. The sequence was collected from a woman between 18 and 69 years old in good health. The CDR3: CASSIDARQGSNYGYTF.